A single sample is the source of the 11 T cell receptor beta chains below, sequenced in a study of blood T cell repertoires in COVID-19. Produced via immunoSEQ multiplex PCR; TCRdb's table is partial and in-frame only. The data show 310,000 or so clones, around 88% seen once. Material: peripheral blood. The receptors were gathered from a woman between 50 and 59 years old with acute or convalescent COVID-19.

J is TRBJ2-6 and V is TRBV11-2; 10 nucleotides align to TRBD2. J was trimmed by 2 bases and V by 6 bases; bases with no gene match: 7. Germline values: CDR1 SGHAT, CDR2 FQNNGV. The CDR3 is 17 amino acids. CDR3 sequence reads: CASSAPSGRTGANVLTF. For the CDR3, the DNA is TGTGCCAGCAGTGCGCCTAGCGGGAGAACTGGGGCCAACGTCCTGACTTTC.

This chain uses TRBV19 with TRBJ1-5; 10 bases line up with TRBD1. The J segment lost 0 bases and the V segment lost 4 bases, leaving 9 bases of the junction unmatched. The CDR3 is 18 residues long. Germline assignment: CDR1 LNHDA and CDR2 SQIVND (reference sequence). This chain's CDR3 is CASSKLTGGARSNQPQHF. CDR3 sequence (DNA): TGTGCCAGTAGTAAGTTGACAGGGGGCGCCCGTAGCAATCAGCCCCAGCATTTT.

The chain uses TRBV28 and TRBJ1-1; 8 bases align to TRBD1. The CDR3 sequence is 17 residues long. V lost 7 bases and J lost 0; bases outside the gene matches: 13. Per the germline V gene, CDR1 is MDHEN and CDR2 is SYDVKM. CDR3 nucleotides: TGTGCCAGCATGGTTGGCCAGGGGGCCCTCATGAACACTGAAGCTTTCTTT. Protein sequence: CASMVGQGALMNTEAFF.

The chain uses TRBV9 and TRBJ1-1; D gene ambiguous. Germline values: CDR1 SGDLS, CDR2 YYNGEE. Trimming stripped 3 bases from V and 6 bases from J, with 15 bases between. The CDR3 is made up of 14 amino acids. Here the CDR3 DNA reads TGTGCCAGCAGCGCCCTAATCGGGGTACCTGAAGCTTTCTTT. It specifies CASSALIGVPEAFF.

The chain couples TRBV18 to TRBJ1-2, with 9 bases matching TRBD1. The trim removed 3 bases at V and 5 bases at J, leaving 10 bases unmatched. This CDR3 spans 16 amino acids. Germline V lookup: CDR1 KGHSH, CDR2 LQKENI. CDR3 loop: CASSPRTGEVLYGYTF. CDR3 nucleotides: TGTGCCAGCTCACCGAGGACAGGGGAGGTGTTATATGGCTACACCTTC.

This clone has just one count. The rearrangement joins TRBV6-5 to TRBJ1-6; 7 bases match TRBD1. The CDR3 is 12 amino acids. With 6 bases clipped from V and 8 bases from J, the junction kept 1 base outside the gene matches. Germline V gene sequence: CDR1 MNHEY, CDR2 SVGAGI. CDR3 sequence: CASRDRDSPLHF. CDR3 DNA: TGTGCCAGCAGAGACAGGGATTCACCCCTCCACTTT.

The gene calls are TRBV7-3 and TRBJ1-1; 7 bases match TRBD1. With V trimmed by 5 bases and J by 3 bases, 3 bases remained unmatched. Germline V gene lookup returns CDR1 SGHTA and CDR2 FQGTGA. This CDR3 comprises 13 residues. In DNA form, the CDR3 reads TGTGCCAGCAGCACAACAGGGGACACTGAAGCTTTCTTT. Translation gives CASSTTGDTEAFF.

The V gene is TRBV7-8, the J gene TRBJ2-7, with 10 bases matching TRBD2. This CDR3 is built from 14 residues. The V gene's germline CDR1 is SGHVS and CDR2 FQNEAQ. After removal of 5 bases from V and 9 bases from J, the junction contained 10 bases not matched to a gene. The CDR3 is CASSQGSSGSGQYF. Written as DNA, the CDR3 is TGTGCCAGCAGCCAGGGGTCTAGCGGGAGTGGGCAGTACTTC.

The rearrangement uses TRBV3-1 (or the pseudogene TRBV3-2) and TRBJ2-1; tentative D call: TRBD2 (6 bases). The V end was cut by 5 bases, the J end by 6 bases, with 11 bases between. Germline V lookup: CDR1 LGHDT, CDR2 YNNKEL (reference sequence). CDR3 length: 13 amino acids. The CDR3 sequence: CASSFRDSNEQFF. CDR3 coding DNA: TGTGCCAGCAGCTTTCGGGACTCCAATGAGCAGTTCTTC.

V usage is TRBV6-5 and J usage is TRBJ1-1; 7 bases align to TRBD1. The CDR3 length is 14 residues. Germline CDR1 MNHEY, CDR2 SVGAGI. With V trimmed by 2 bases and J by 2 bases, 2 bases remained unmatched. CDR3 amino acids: CASSYRTGNTEAFF. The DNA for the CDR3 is TGTGCCAGCAGTTACCGGACAGGCAACACTGAAGCTTTCTTT.

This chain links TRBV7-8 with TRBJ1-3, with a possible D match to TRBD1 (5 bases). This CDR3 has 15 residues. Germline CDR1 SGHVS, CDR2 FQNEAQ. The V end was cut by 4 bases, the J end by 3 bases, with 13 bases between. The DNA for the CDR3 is TGTGCCAGCAGCTCGTACAGGTTTAGTGGAAACACCATATATTTT. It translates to CASSSYRFSGNTIYF.